A selection of T cell receptor beta chains follows, all from one sample in a study of T cell responses to AZD1222 COVID-19 vaccine. Profiled with immunoSEQ multiplex PCR; TCRdb holds only in-frame clones, not every one. The sample has some 120,000 clones; approximately 90% are singletons. Source: peripheral blood, taken on day 0 of MenACWY control vaccination. The source is an adult in good health. Each CDR3 is given with its conserved first and last residue. A D gene is named only where the DNA matches it firmly. Size is stated for part of the rows, as once, few or many counts, or as a class when the clone is expanded.

CDR3: CASSSGLAGNLDTQYF
DNA: TGTGCCAGCAGCTCGGGACTAGCGGGAAACTTAGATACGCAGTATTTT
size: .
J: TRBJ2-3
V: TRBV7-9
D: TRBD2

CDR3: CASRTGTSVNNEQFF
DNA: TGTGCCAGCAGGACCGGGACTAGCGTGAACAATGAGCAGTTCTTC
size: .
J: TRBJ2-1
V: TRBV6-5
D: TRBD2

CDR3: CASSPGQGYQPQHF
DNA: TGTGCCAGCAGCCCCGGACAGGGATATCAGCCCCAGCATTTT
size: .
J: TRBJ1-5
V: TRBV7-9
D: TRBD1

CDR3: CASSLGTGTEAFF
DNA: TGTGCCAGCAGCTTAGGTACGGGCACTGAAGCTTTCTTT
size: .
J: TRBJ1-1
V: TRBV7-9
D: .

CDR3: CATSRDAGTRTYEQYF
DNA: TGTGCCACCAGCAGAGATGCCGGGACACGAACCTACGAGCAGTACTTC
size: .
J: TRBJ2-7
V: TRBV15
D: .

CDR3: CASSEDRYNEQFF
DNA: TGTGCCAGCAGCGAGGACAGGTACAATGAGCAGTTCTTC
size: .
J: TRBJ2-1
V: TRBV11-3
D: TRBD1

CDR3: CASSSTDRKNTEAFF
DNA: TGTGCCAGCTCATCTACGGACAGGAAAAACACTGAAGCTTTCTTT
size: .
J: TRBJ1-1
V: TRBV18
D: TRBD1

CDR3: CASSSQVGQTYEQYF
DNA: TGCGCCAGCAGCTCGCAAGTGGGGCAGACCTACGAGCAGTACTTC
size: .
J: TRBJ2-7
V: TRBV4-1
D: .

CDR3: CATSDLIKQFF
DNA: TGTGCCACCAGTGACCTAATTAAGCAGTTCTTC
size: .
J: TRBJ2-1
V: TRBV24-1
D: .

CDR3: CASSWERGNEQFF
DNA: TGTGCCAGCAGCTGGGAGCGGGGGAATGAGCAGTTCTTC
size: .
J: TRBJ2-1
V: TRBV5-4
D: TRBD2

CDR3: CASSYSVTVLNTEAFF
DNA: TGTGCCAGCAGTTACTCTGTTACAGTCTTGAACACTGAAGCTTTCTTT
size: .
J: TRBJ1-1
V: TRBV6-5
D: .

CDR3: CASSPPYREGIGELFF
DNA: TGTGCCAGCAGCCCCCCGTACAGGGAAGGGATCGGGGAGCTGTTTTTT
size: .
J: TRBJ2-2
V: TRBV6-2/TRBV6-3
D: .

CDR3: CASSYLGLADEQYF
DNA: TGTGCCAGCAGTTACTTGGGACTAGCGGACGAGCAGTACTTC
size: .
J: TRBJ2-7
V: TRBV6-5
D: TRBD2

CDR3: CASSQTGSGELFF
DNA: TGTGCCAGCAGCCAAACAGGGTCCGGGGAGCTGTTTTTT
size: .
J: TRBJ2-2
V: TRBV3-1/TRBV3-2
D: .

CDR3: CASSYVGSVNYGYTF
DNA: TGTGCCAGCAGTTACGTTGGGTCTGTGAACTATGGCTACACCTTC
size: .
J: TRBJ1-2
V: TRBV6-2/TRBV6-3
D: .

CDR3: CASSLTRVSYNEQFF
DNA: TGTGCCAGCAGCCTCACTAGGGTCTCCTACAATGAGCAGTTCTTC
size: few
J: TRBJ2-1
V: TRBV11-3
D: .

CDR3: CASSLRAGEVDTQYF
DNA: TGTGCCAGCAGCTTGCGGGCGGGGGAGGTGGATACGCAGTATTTT
size: .
J: TRBJ2-3
V: TRBV5-6
D: TRBD2

CDR3: CASSRLDTYNEQFF
DNA: TGCGCCAGCAGCAGGCTAGATACCTACAATGAGCAGTTCTTC
size: .
J: TRBJ2-1
V: TRBV4-1
D: .

CDR3: CASSKVRTTNEKLFF
DNA: TGTGCCAGCAGCAAAGTGAGGACAACTAATGAAAAACTGTTTTTT
size: .
J: TRBJ1-4
V: TRBV3-1/TRBV3-2
D: .